The 18 T cell receptor beta chains below come from one sample, sequenced in a study of T cells in Graves' hyperthyroidism and ophthalmopathy. Regions amplified from RNA transcripts were the TCR beta CDR3 regions. The HTBI primer set served for first-round RT-PCR of the TCR CDR3. Each CDR3 protein gets one entry after TCRdb re-called the multiplex PCR reads with MiXCR. The sample lists hundreds of thousands of distinct CDR3 sequences, approximately 19% occurring once. Input material: blood. The receptors stem from a woman aged 45-59 years with Graves' hyperthyroidism that later progressed to Graves' ophthalmopathy.

This clonotype appeared many times. The gene calls are TRBV11-2 and TRBJ2-1, with D possibly called TRBD1 or TRBD2 (5 bases each). CDR1 is SGHAT, CDR2 FQNNGV, per germline. This CDR3 has 14 residues. The V end was cut by 5 bases, the J end by 6 bases, with 14 bases between. The CDR3 reads CASSRREGVNEQFF. CDR3 sequence (DNA): TGTGCCAGCAGCCGCCGGGAAGGGGTCAATGAGCAGTTCTTC.

This clonotype was observed at least ten times. This rearrangement joins TRBV10-3 to TRBJ1-1, with 9 bases fitting TRBD1. Per germline, CDR1 ENHRY and CDR2 SYGVKD. CDR3 length: 19 residues. Germline trimming cut 2 bases from V and 0 bases from J; bases unmatched to any gene: 13. The CDR3 DNA follows: TGTGCCATCAGTGAGCACGACAGGGGGGGATCATTCATGAACACTGAAGCTTTCTTT. Protein product: CAISEHDRGGSFMNTEAFF.

The chain uses TRBV15 and TRBJ2-5; perhaps TRBD2 as D (6 bases). Trimming left V 1 base short and J 5 bases short, with 11 bases between. The CDR3 runs to 14 residues. Germline values: CDR1 LNHNV, CDR2 YYDKDF (reference sequence). CDR3 amino acids: CATSRAAGSETQYF. The CDR3 nucleotides read TGTGCCACCAGCAGAGCCGCCGGGAGTGAGACCCAGTACTTC.

The chain has TRBV5-1 and TRBJ1-6; D perhaps matches TRBD1 (6 bases). Trimming cost V 0 bases and J 9 bases, with 13 bases left between them. The length of the CDR3 is 15 residues. Per the germline V gene, CDR1 is SGHRS and CDR2 is YFSETQ. CDR3 bases: TGCGCCAGCAGCTTGGAGGCAAACAGGGTTTCACCCCTCCACTTT. Translated, it gives CASSLEANRVSPLHF.

This clonotype has a count of ten or more. V is TRBV6-1 and J is TRBJ1-1; TRBD1 matches at 10 bases. This CDR3 contains 14 residues. With 5 bases clipped from V and 7 bases from J, the junction kept 7 bases outside the gene matches. CDR1 and CDR2 (germline): MNHNS, SASEGT. CDR3 nucleotide sequence: TGTGCCAGCAGTAGACAGGGGGCGTTGGGTGAAGCTTTCTTT. Amino acid sequence: CASSRQGALGEAFF.

This clonotype was seen a few times. CDR3 coding DNA: TGTGCCAGCAGTGGGACGCCGACAGGGGGATTTTCACCCCTCCACTTT. Translation: CASSGTPTGGFSPLHF. This chain joins TRBV2 and TRBJ1-6, with TRBD1 matching 9 bases. CDR3 length equals 16 residues. Germline CDR1 reads SNHLY; CDR2 reads FYNNEI. V was pared by 4 bases and J by 9 bases, with 10 bases of the junction left unmatched.

This clonotype was counted many times. This sequence joins TRBV12-3 or TRBV12-4 and TRBJ1-1; 7 bases are a match to TRBD1. The V segment lost 8 bases and the J segment 11 bases; nucleotides outside the gene matches: 14. This CDR3 region has 13 residues. The CDR3 nucleotides read TGTGCCAGCTTACCGCGACAGGGAGGCATTGCTTTCTTT. Its protein product is CASLPRQGGIAFF.

This clonotype was seen only a few times. The J gene is TRBJ2-7, the V gene TRBV5-1; 16 bases match TRBD2. Germline V gives CDR1 SGHRS, CDR2 YFSETQ. Unmatched junction bases numbered 7, after V lost 4 bases and J lost 3 bases. CDR3 size: 17 residues. The CDR3 region has the DNA TGCGCCAGCAGCATGGGACTAGCGGGGGGGTTCGTCTACGAGCAGTACTTC. It codes for CASSMGLAGGFVYEQYF. The full variable domain, in which reference TRBV5-1 and TRBJ2-7 provide the parts outside the CDR3, is KAGVTQTPRYLIKTRGQQVTLSCSPISGHRSVSWYQQTPGQGLQFLFEYFSETQRNKGNFPGRFSGRQFSNSRSEMNVSTLELGDSALYLCASSMGLAGGFVYEQYFGPGTRLTVT.

This clonotype has at least ten counts. The V call is TRBV20-1, the J call TRBJ1-5; D is uncertain. The V gene lost 1 base and the J gene lost 0 bases, with 7 bases spanning the gap. This CDR3 is built from 14 residues. Germline-derived CDR1 and CDR2 are DFQATT and SNEGSKA (reference sequence). CDR3 sequence (DNA): TGCAGTGCTAGAGGGACTTATAGCAATCAGCCCCAGCATTTT. Its protein product is CSARGTYSNQPQHF.

This clonotype was detected a few times. The chain couples TRBV29-1 to TRBJ1-2; D unclear. This CDR3 spans 13 amino acids. CDR1 and CDR2 (germline): SQVTM, ANQGSEA. V dropped 3 bases and J dropped 2 bases, with 10 bases sitting between them. The CDR3 loop is CSVDYQENYGYTF. The CDR3 bases are TGCAGCGTTGACTACCAGGAGAACTATGGCTACACCTTC. Combining the CDR3 with reference TRBV29-1 and TRBJ1-2 gives the whole variable domain SAVISQKPSRDICQRGTSLTIQCQVDSQVTMMFWYRQQPGQSLTLIATANQGSEATYESGFVIDKFPISRPNLTFSTLTVSNMSPEDSSIYLCSVDYQENYGYTFGSGTRLTVV.

The rearrangement uses TRBV4-1 and TRBJ1-2; D is undetermined. Germline V CDR1 and CDR2: MGHRA, YSYEKL. CDR3 length equals 16 residues. Trimming removed 11 bases at V and 4 bases at J, with 26 bases between. In nucleotides, the CDR3 is TGCGCCGCCCAAAGCTGGCCCGGCCCTTCCTCCTATGGCTACACCTTC. Its translation: CAAQSWPGPSSYGYTF.

The gene calls are TRBV3-1 and TRBJ1-1, with D perhaps matching TRBD1 (5 bases). V was cut by 1 base and J by 1 base, with 22 bases left in between. The germline V gene encodes CDR1 LGHDT and CDR2 YNNKEL (reference sequence). This CDR3 has 19 residues. The CDR3 region has the DNA TGTGCCAGCAGCCAAGGGGGGGGGTTCAGCCTCTTTGGGAACACTGAAGCTTTCTTT. It translates to CASSQGGGFSLFGNTEAFF.

The sample holds many counts of this clonotype. The chain is built from TRBV2 and TRBJ1-1; D is unresolved. This CDR3 contains 12 residues. Looked up from germline, CDR1 is SNHLY and CDR2 is FYNNEI. V was trimmed by 3 bases and J by 3 bases, leaving 5 bases between them. Here the CDR3 reads CASSDRYTEAFF. CDR3 nucleotide sequence: TGTGCCAGCAGTGACAGATACACTGAAGCTTTCTTT.

This clonotype was detected a few times. The chain recombines TRBV28 with TRBJ1-1; the match to TRBD1 covers 8 bases. Trimming took 0 bases from V and 2 from J; bases not matched to a gene: 2. There are 15 residues in the CDR3. Germline V gene data show CDR1 as MDHEN and CDR2 as SYDVKM. CDR3 in DNA: TGTGCCAGCAGTTTATGGGGACAGGCAAACACTGAAGCTTTCTTT. This gives the protein CASSLWGQANTEAFF.

This clonotype was picked up many times. The V and J genes are TRBV5-1 and TRBJ2-6, with D possibly called TRBD1 or TRBD2 (5 bases each). The V end was cut by 4 bases, the J end by 2 bases, with 19 bases between. The CDR3 is 18 amino acids. Germline V gives CDR1 SGHRS, CDR2 YFSETQ. The CDR3 sequence: CASSPSGQGYAGANVLTF. The CDR3 DNA follows: TGCGCCAGCAGCCCGTCGGGGCAGGGTTATGCTGGGGCCAACGTCCTGACTTTC. Together with reference TRBV5-1 and TRBJ2-6, the CDR3 gives the full variable domain: KAGVTQTPRYLIKTRGQQVTLSCSPISGHRSVSWYQQTPGQGLQFLFEYFSETQRNKGNFPGRFSGRQFSNSRSEMNVSTLELGDSALYLCASSPSGQGYAGANVLTFGAGSRLTVL.

This clonotype was recorded a few times. The rearrangement uses TRBV10-3 and TRBJ2-2; TRBD2 matches at 7 bases. The CDR3 covers 16 residues. Trimming at V came to 3 bases and at J to 4 bases, leaving 8 bases not matched to a gene. Germline V gene data show CDR1 as ENHRY and CDR2 as SYGVKD. The CDR3 DNA follows: TGTGCCATCAGTGACTCCGGGACTACGATCACCGGGGAGCTGTTTTTT. Translated, it gives CAISDSGTTITGELFF.

This clonotype has more than one count but fewer than ten. The chain uses TRBV7-2 and TRBJ1-3; D not certain. Germline V gene data show CDR1 as SGHTA and CDR2 as FQGNSA. The CDR3 runs to 15 residues. V shed 5 bases and J shed 0 bases, with 11 bases lying between them. The CDR3 nucleotides are TGTGCCAGCAGCACTGACGGGCTCTCTGGAAACACCATATATTTT. Translating it yields CASSTDGLSGNTIYF.

Ten or more counts support this clonotype. The chain has TRBV5-5 and TRBJ2-7; D is unresolved. The ends were cut back, 7 bases at V and 1 base at J, with 15 bases in the middle. This CDR3 has 14 residues. CDR1 and CDR2 from the germline V gene are SGHKS and YYEKEE (reference sequence). This chain's CDR3 is CASLYSPSSYEQYF. CDR3 bases: TGTGCCAGCTTATATTCCCCCTCATCCTACGAGCAGTACTTC.